The source of this T cell receptor (beta chain) is a study of shared clonotypes between healthy human individuals. The study, taken as a whole, reports: Sample collection involved blood only; tissue repertoires are likely different.

TCRdb keeps only in-frame clones here, not all; method: immunoSEQ multiplex PCR. The data contain about 490,000 clones, 76% of them singletons. Trimming left V 2 bases short and J 1 base short, with 9 bases between. The CDR3 loop spans 14 amino acids. Per the germline V gene, CDR1 is MNHEY and CDR2 is SVGAGI. Regarding this clone: Its target is unknown.

Among the donors, all were Caucasian adults who lived in Nashville, Tennessee. The sequence was obtained from a woman aged 40 to 50 in good health. Some clones in this sample may be carry-over from other donors' samples. This chain uses TRBV6-5 with TRBJ2-7, with unresolved D. The sample taken for sequencing was PBMCs. CDR3 coding DNA: TGTGCCAGCAGTTACGGTGGCAGATCCTACGAGCAGTACTTC. Protein product: CASSYGGRSYEQYF.